This T cell receptor beta chain appears in the sequencing data of a study of T cells in Graves' hyperthyroidism and ophthalmopathy (dated 2019 in TCRdb). In the study overall: Peripheral blood samples were taken at the time of initial diagnosis, prior to any treatment. To identify TCR V-J signatures that set the groups apart, the researchers used a discovery cohort of 100 patients, made up of roughly 45 with Graves' ophthalmopathy and some 60 with stable Graves' hyperthyroidism. Whether ophthalmopathy could be predicted prospectively was tested in an independent validation cohort made up of under 20 hyperthyroidism patients plus 17 patients who later progressed to ophthalmopathy. For training and testing, the 100 or so patients in the discovery cohort were randomly divided in a 7:3 ratio. In over five Graves' hyperthyroidism patients, the study also compared T-cell repertoires from thyroid tissue with T-cell repertoires from blood. Once sampling was done, hyperthyroidism patients were given methimazole at a starting dose of 30 mg daily, whereas ophthalmopathy patients were given high-dose intravenous methylprednisolone. The paper reports TCR Vbeta CDR3 sequencing of some 140 peripheral blood samples: over 40 ophthalmopathy, about 75 hyperthyroidism and roughly 17 progressor patients. The study at large found these results: In validation, the model predicted progression to ophthalmopathy with approximately 71% sensitivity and roughly 75% specificity, a median of roughly seven months before onset. Most expanded thyroid clonotypes (frequency above 0.001) were also found in blood, which suggests that blood repertoires may mirror thyroid immune responses. In cross-validation, a model built on a 13 V-J signature told ophthalmopathy apart from stable hyperthyroidism with approximately 90% sensitivity and roughly 83% specificity, and in testing the same model reached 80%/75%. Sample size was not statistically predetermined, and blinding of investigators to group allocation was not performed.

A remark on this clonotype: The target of this receptor is not known. No much larger clone exists at a distance of one base, and base qualities are not known.

Taken from cysteine to valine, the CDR3 has 13 residues. Only the CDR3 DNA stays, 39 bases, in frame from base 1. Taken from the germline V gene (reference sequence), the CDR1 and CDR2 loops are DFQATT and SNEGSKA. V gives up 3 bases and J gives up 0 bases, and the segment between their germline ends measures 9 bases. Amplification of TCR beta CDR3 regions was carried out from RNA transcripts. The first round of RT-PCR for the TCR CDR3 was performed with the HTBI primer set and the Qiagen OneStep RT-PCR kit. Libraries were constructed in a second round of multiplex PCR, after which size selection and purification were performed. Libraries were sequenced paired-end with 100 bp reads on an Illumina HiSeq2000. The original methods were these. SOAPnuke was used to process the raw data, throwing out any read that contained adapters or uncalled bases, had a mean Phred below 15, or lacked an exact constant-primer or identifier match. High-quality paired reads were merged with COPE v1.2.5, and unique nucleotide sequences were defined as clonotypes. MiTCR v1.1 was used to align clonotypes to the IMGT TRBV, TRBD and TRBJ reference segments. Analysis was restricted to V-J combinations with a frequency above 0.0001, which covered 99.2% of repertoires. The TCS score was defined as F50 (clonal expansion) divided by E x V (chaos), with BLOSUM62-based TCRdist calculated between CDR3 peptides within each V-J. Welch's t-statistics and random forest reduced just over 500 V-J features to about 12, which were used in a naive Bayes classifier (R e1071). TCRdb reworked the public reads: Q25 trimming with fastp, MiXCR clone assembly, productive beta chains retained. Entries are consolidated by CDR3 protein sequence, retaining the most common genes and DNA. The V and J calls and clone size are TCRdb's, not the authors'. This sample comprises 150,000 or so distinct CDR3 sequences, approximately 20% of them detected only once. The ten top clones hold roughly 71% of the sample.

Hyperthyroidism patients were newly diagnosed, had a disease duration of under 2 months, and were aged 18 to 65 years. Exclusion was applied to patients with uncontrolled infections, other autoimmune diseases, pregnancy or lactation. Clinical symptoms, serum thyroxine and TRAb, thyroid ultrasound, and orbital computed tomography formed the basis for the diagnoses. Blood from progressor patients was collected at the time of first diagnosis with hyperthyroidism, before any ophthalmopathy symptoms had appeared. Ficoll-Paque density gradient centrifugation was used to isolate PBMCs from around 10 ml of fresh peripheral blood. Progressor patients were first diagnosed with Graves' hyperthyroidism and then developed ophthalmopathy during follow-up. Total RNA was extracted using Trizol reagent, and RNA quality was assessed on an Agilent 2100 Bioanalyzer.

The chain uses TRBV20-1 and TRBJ2-7, and TRBD2 may be the D gene, going by 6 matching bases. The source of this sequence is a woman aged 50 to 60 with Graves' hyperthyroidism that later progressed to Graves' ophthalmopathy. Sequencing input: blood. The DNA reads TGCAGTGCTAGTCCAGCGGGCTCCTACGAGCAGTACGTC. Its amino acids are CSASPAGSYEQYV.